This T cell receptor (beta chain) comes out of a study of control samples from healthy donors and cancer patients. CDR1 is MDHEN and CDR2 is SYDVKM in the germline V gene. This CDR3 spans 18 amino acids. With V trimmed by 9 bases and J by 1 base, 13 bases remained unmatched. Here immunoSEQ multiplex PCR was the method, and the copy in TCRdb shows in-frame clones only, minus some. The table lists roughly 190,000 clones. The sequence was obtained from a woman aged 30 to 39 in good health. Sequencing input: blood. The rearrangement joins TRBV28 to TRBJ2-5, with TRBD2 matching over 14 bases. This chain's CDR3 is CASRNPGLAGAFQETQYF. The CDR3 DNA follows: TGTGCCAGTCGGAACCCGGGACTAGCGGGGGCGTTCCAAGAGACCCAGTACTTC.